The source of this T cell receptor beta chain is a study of blood T cell repertoires in COVID-19. Study-level information: Material from acute and convalescent COVID-19 was sourced from the United States, Italy and Spain. The cDNA or gDNA used as material had been derived from T cells, B-cell-depleted T cells, or PBMCs.

In the original workflow: Reference gene primer amplification gave estimated nucleated cell counts. Method: immunoSEQ multiplex PCR; TCRdb's copy keeps in-frame clones and lacks some. Clonal size and the V and J genes are those of that table, whereas D and trimming came from the DNA. The sample carries a few hundred thousand clones, 80% to 90% recorded once. Germline values: CDR1 SGHTA, CDR2 FQGTGA. Losses at the gene ends were 5 bases for V and 2 bases for J; bases not matched to a gene: 5. This CDR3 is 16 amino acids long. This sequence was found in a man of 80 years or more with acute or convalescent COVID-19. The chain links TRBV7-3 to TRBJ2-2; 10 bases map to TRBD1. What was sequenced was peripheral blood. CDR3: CASSGQGVLNTGELFF. Here the CDR3 DNA reads TGTGCCAGCAGCGGACAGGGGGTTCTTAACACCGGGGAGCTGTTTTTT.